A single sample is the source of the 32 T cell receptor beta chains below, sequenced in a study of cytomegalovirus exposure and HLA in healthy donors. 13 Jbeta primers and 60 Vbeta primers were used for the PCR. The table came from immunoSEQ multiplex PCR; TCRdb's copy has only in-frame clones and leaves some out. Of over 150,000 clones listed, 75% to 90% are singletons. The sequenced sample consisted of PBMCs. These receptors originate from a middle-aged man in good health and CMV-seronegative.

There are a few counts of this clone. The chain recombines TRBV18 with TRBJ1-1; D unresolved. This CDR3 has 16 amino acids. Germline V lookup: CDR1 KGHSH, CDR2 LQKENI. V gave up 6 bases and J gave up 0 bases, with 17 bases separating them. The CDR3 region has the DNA TGTGCCAGCTCTCCAGGACTGCAACGGATGAACACTGAAGCTTTCTTT. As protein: CASSPGLQRMNTEAFF.

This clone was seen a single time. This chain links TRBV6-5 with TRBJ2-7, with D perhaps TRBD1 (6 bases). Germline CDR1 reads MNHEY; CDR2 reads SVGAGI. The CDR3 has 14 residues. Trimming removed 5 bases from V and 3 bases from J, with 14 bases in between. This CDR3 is CASSLRDMDYEQYF. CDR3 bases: TGTGCCAGCAGTCTACGGGACATGGACTACGAGCAGTACTTC.

The CDR3 nucleotides read TGCGCCAGCAGCTTGGGTCAACGAGCACGAACGCAGTATTTT. It specifies CASSLGQRARTQYF. The V call is TRBV5-1, the J call TRBJ2-3; D gene unclear. Germline V gene lookup returns CDR1 SGHRS and CDR2 YFSETQ. Trimming cost V 0 bases and J 9 bases, with 14 bases left between them. The CDR3 runs 14 residues.

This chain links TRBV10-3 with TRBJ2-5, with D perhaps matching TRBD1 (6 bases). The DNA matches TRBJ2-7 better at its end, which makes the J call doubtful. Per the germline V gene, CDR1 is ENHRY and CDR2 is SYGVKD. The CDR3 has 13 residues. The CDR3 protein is CATRTAGFYEQYF. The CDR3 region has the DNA TGTGCCACGAGGACAGCCGGGTTCTACGAGCAGTACTTC.

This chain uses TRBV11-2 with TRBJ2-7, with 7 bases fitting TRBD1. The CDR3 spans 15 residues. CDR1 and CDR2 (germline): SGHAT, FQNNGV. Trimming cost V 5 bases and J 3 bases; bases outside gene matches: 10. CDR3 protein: CASSPSTGPFYEQYF. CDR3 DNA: TGTGCCAGCAGCCCCTCGACAGGGCCCTTCTACGAGCAGTACTTC.

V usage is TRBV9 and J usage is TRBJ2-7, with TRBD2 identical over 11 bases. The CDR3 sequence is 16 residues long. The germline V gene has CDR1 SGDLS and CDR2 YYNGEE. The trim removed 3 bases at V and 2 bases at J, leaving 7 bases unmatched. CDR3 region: CASSAQTSGGPYEQYF. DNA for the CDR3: TGTGCCAGCAGCGCCCAAACTAGCGGGGGACCCTACGAGCAGTACTTC.

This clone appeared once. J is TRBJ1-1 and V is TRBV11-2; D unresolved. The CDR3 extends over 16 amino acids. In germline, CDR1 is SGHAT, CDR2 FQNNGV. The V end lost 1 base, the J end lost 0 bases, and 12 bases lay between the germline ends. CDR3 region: CASSLGVRRMNTEAFF. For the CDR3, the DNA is TGTGCCAGCAGCTTAGGTGTCAGAAGAATGAACACTGAAGCTTTCTTT.

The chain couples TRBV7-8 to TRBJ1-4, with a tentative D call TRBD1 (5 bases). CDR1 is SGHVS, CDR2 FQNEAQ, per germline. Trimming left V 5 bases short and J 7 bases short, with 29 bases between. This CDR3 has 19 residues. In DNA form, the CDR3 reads TGTGCCAGCAGCCCCGGCCTTGGGAGGACACAGGATTTCGGTGAAAAACTGTTTTTT. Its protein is CASSPGLGRTQDFGEKLFF.

The CDR3 here is CASSLDSGFTGELFF. The CDR3, as DNA: TGTGCCAGCAGCTTGGACTCAGGGTTCACCGGGGAGCTGTTTTTT. The chain combines TRBV5-4 with TRBJ2-2; perhaps TRBD1 as D (5 bases). CDR3 length: 15 amino acids. V was trimmed by 0 bases and J by 4 bases, leaving 10 bases between them. Germline V gives CDR1 SGHNT, CDR2 YYREEE (reference sequence).

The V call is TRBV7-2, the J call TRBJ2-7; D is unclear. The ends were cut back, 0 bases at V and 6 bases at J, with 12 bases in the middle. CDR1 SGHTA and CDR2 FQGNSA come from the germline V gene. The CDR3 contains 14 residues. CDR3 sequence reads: CASSLAPLVGEQYF. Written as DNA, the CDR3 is TGTGCCAGCAGCTTAGCGCCCCTAGTGGGCGAGCAGTACTTC.

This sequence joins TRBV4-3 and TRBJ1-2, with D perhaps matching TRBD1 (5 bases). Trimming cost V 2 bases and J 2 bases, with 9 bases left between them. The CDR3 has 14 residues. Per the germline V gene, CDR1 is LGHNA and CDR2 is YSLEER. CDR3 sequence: CASSQWEGNYGYTF. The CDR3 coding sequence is TGCGCCAGCAGCCAATGGGAGGGGAACTATGGCTACACCTTC.

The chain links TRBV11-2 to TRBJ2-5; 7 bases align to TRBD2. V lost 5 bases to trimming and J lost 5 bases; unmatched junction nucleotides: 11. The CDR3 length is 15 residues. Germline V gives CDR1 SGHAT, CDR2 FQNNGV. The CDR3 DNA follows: TGTGCCAGCAGCACTACTGGACTAGGCCGTGAGACCCAGTACTTC. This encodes CASSTTGLGRETQYF.

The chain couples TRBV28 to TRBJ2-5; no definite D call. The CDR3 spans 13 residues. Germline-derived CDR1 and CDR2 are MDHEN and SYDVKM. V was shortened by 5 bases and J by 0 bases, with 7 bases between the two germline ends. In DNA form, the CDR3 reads TGTGCCAGCAGTCCTCAGAACCAAGAGACCCAGTACTTC. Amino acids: CASSPQNQETQYF.

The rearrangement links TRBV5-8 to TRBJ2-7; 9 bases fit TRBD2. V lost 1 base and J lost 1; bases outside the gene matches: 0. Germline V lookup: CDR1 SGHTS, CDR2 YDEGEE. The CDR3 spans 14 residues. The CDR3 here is CASSLLAGSYEQYF. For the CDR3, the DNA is TGTGCCAGCAGCTTGCTAGCGGGGTCCTACGAGCAGTACTTC.

The CDR3 loop is CASSQDVPAGTYNEQFF. In DNA, the CDR3 is TGCGCCAGCAGCCAAGATGTTCCAGCGGGGACCTACAATGAGCAGTTCTTC. J is TRBJ2-1 and V is TRBV4-3, with 7 bases lining up with TRBD2. Germline CDR1 reads LGHNA; CDR2 reads YSLEER. The CDR3 is 17 amino acids. The V segment lost 0 bases and the J segment 2 bases; nucleotides outside the gene matches: 7.

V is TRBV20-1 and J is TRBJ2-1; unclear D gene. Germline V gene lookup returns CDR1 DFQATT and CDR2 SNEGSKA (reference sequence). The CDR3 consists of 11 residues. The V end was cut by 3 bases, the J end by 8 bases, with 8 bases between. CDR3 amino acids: CSARVRDEQFF. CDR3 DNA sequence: TGCAGTGCTAGGGTCCGGGATGAGCAGTTCTTC.

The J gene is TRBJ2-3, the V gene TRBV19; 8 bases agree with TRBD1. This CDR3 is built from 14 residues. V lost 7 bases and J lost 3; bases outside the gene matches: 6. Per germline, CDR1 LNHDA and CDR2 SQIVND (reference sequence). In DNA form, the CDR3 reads TGTGCCAGTACAACAGGGGGTTGGACAGATACGCAGTATTTT. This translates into CASTTGGWTDTQYF. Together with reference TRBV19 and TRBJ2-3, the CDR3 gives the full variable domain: DGGITQSPKYLFRKEGQNVTLSCEQNLNHDAMYWYRQDPGQGLRLIYYSQIVNDFQKGDIAEGYSVSREKKESFPLTVTSAQKNPTAFYLCASTTGGWTDTQYFGPGTRLTVL.

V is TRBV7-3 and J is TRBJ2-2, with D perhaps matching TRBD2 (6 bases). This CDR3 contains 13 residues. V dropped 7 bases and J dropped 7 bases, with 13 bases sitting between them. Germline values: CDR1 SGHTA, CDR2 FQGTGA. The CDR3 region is CASKRERSGELFF. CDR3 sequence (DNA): TGTGCCAGCAAACGGGAGCGGAGCGGGGAGCTGTTTTTT.

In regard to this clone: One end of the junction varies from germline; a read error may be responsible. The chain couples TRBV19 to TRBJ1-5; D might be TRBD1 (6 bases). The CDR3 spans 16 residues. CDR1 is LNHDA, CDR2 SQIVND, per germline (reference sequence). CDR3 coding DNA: TGTGCCAGTAGCACCGGGACCAGGGGAAGCAATCGGCCCCAGCATTTT. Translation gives CASSTGTRGSNRPQHF.

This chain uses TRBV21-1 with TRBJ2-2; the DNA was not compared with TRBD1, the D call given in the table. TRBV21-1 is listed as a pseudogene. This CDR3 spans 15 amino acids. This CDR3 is CASSPRQGGTGELFF. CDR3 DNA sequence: TGTGCCAGCAGCCCTCGACAGGGGGGCACCGGGGAGCTGTTTTTT.

The CDR3 sequence is CASSLHRLNYGYTF. The CDR3 coding sequence is TGCGCCAGCAGTCTACACCGACTTAACTATGGCTACACCTTC. J is TRBJ1-2 and V is TRBV4-1; D unresolved. The CDR3 is 14 amino acids. V lost 6 bases to trimming and J lost 1 base, with 12 bases between them. Germline CDR1 MGHRA, CDR2 YSYEKL.

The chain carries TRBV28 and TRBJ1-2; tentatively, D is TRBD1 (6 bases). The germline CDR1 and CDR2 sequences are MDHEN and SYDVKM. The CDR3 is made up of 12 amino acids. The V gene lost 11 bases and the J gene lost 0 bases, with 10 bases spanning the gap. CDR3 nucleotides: TGTGCCGGCGGACAGCCTAACTATGGCTACACCTTC. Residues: CAGGQPNYGYTF.

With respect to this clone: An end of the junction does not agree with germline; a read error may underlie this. The CDR3 protein is CASGFDPTGTHNGQFF. The CDR3 DNA reads TGTGCTAGTGGTTTCGACCCTACCGGGACTCACAATGGGCAGTTCTTC. V is TRBV12-5 and J is TRBJ2-1, with D possibly being TRBD2 (6 bases). In germline, CDR1 is LGHNT, CDR2 FRNRAP. The CDR3 length is 16 residues.

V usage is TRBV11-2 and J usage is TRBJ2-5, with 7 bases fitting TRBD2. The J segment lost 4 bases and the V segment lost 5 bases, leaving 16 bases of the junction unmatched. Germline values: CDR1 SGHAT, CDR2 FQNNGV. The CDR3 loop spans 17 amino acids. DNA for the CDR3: TGTGCCAGCAGCCTGTATCATTCCGGACTAGTCGGAGAGACCCAGTACTTC. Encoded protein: CASSLYHSGLVGETQYF. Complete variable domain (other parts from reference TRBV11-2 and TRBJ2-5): EAGVAQSPRYKIIEKRQSVAFWCNPISGHATLYWYQQILGQGPKLLIQFQNNGVVDDSQLPKDRFSAERLKGVDSTLKIQPAKLEDSAVYLCASSLYHSGLVGETQYFGPGTRLLVL.

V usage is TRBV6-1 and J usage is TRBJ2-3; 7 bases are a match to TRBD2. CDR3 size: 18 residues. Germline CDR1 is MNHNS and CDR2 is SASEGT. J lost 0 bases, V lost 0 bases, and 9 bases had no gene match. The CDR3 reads CASSEAFLSGASTDTQYF. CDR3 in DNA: TGTGCCAGCAGTGAAGCGTTCTTAAGCGGGGCCAGCACAGATACGCAGTATTTT.

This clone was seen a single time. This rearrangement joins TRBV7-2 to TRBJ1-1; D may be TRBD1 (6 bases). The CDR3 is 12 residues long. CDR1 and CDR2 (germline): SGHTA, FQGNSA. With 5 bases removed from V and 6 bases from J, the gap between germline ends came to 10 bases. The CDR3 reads CASSPQGPEAFF. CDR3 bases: TGTGCCAGCAGCCCCCAGGGGCCTGAAGCTTTCTTT.

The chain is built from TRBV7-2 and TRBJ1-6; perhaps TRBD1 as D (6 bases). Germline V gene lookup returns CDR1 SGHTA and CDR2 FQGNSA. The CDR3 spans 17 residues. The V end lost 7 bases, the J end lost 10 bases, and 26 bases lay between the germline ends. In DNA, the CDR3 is TGTGCCAGCAACAAAGAAGGGGGAGGGGCCGGAAAGTCACCCCTCCACTTT. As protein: CASNKEGGGAGKSPLHF.

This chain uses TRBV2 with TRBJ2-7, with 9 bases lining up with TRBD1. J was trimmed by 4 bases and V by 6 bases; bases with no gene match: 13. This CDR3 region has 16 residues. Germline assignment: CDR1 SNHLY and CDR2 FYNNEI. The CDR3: CASSRTRRDRVYEQYF. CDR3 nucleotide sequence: TGTGCCAGCAGCCGGACCAGGCGGGACAGGGTGTACGAGCAGTACTTC.

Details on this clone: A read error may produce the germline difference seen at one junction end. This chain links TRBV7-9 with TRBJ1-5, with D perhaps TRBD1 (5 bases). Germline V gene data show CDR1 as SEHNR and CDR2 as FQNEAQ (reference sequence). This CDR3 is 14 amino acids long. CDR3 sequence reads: CSSSLRGSNQPQHF. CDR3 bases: TGTTCCAGCAGCTTAAGGGGTAGCAATCAGCCCCAGCATTTT.

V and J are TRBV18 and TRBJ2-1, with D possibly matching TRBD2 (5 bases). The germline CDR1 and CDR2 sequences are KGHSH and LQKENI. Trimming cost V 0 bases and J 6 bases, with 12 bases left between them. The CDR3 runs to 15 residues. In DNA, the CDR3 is TGTGCCAGCTCACCACCTAGCCTAGCAGGCAATGAGCAGTTCTTC. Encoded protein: CASSPPSLAGNEQFF.

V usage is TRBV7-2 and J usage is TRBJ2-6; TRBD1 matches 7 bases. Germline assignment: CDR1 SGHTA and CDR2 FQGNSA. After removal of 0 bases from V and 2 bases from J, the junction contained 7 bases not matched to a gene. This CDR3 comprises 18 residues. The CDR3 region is CASSLAAGGVPGANVLTF. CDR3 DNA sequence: TGTGCCAGCAGCTTAGCGGCAGGGGGTGTCCCTGGGGCCAACGTCCTGACTTTC.

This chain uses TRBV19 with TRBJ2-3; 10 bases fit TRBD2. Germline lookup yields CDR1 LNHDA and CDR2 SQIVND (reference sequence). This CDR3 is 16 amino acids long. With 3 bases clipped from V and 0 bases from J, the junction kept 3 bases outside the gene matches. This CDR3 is CASSIGLAASTDTQYF. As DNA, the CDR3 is TGTGCCAGTAGTATTGGACTAGCGGCGAGCACAGATACGCAGTATTTT.